This passage covers 14 T cell receptor beta chains from one sample sequenced in a study of CD8+CD57+ T cells in acquired aplastic anemia. Profiling that covered TCR beta VDJ and CDR3 relied on genomic DNA as its template. TCRdb independently ran MiXCR on the reads; one entry per CDR3 protein. The repertoire holds roughly 260,000 distinct CDR3 sequences, with around 45% as singletons. Patients who underwent sequencing had shown CD8+CD57+ cell expansion by flow cytometry. Sequenced input: sorted CD4+, CD8+, or CD8+CD57+ T cells (not recorded which) from PBMCs. These receptors originate from a human donor with aplastic anemia.

The chain has TRBV12-3 or TRBV12-4 and TRBJ2-3; D gene uncertain. The V and J ends lost 6 bases and 2 bases respectively, with 15 bases between them. CDR3 size: 15 residues. The chain's CDR3 is CASSLTGQITDTQYF. The CDR3 DNA reads TGTGCCAGCAGCTTAACTGGGCAGATCACAGATACGCAGTATTTT.

This clonotype was seen more than once but under ten times. The gene calls are TRBV7-2 and TRBJ1-6; D gene ambiguous. Germline lookup yields CDR1 SGHTA and CDR2 FQGNSA. The length of the CDR3 is 15 residues. V lost 1 base and J 6 bases, leaving 10 bases between the germline ends. The CDR3 nucleotides read TGTGCCAGCAGCTTAGAAACGGGTGCTAATTCACCCCTCCACTTT. This encodes CASSLETGANSPLHF.

This clonotype occurred a few times. CDR3 nucleotide sequence: TGTGCCACCGGGGGCCTAAACACAGATACGCAGTATTTT. Translated: CATGGLNTDTQYF. The chain joins TRBV30 to TRBJ2-3; D is possibly TRBD1 or TRBD2 (6 bases each). Germline CDR1 is GTSNPN and CDR2 is SVGIG (reference sequence). The CDR3 sequence is 13 residues long. V lost 8 bases to trimming and J lost 2 bases, with 14 bases between them.

This clonotype was observed many times. The J gene is TRBJ1-5, the V gene TRBV9; D is unclear. The V end lost 0 bases, the J end lost 3 bases, and 7 bases lay between the germline ends. CDR1 and CDR2 (germline): SGDLS, YYNGEE. The CDR3 has 14 amino acids. The CDR3 bases are TGTGCCAGCAGCGTAGGACAAGACAATCAGCCCCAGCATTTT. Its protein product is CASSVGQDNQPQHF.

The chain uses TRBV7-9 and TRBJ2-7; 9 bases fit TRBD2. V dropped 1 base and J dropped 4; count of bases not matched to a gene: 11. The CDR3 contains 17 residues. The germline CDR1 and CDR2 sequences are SEHNR and FQNEAQ (reference sequence). The CDR3 nucleotides are TGTGCCAGCAGCTTAGTTCTTCGGACTAGCGCGCCATACGAGCAGTACTTC. It yields the protein CASSLVLRTSAPYEQYF.

As to this clonotype: A read error is possible here, since a much larger clone lies one base away. The conserved closing phenylalanine or tryptophan is absent in this CDR3, likely reflecting a read error. The chain uses TRBV10-3 and TRBJ1-6; D ambiguous. The CDR3 spans 15 residues. Trimming left V 10 bases short and J 7 bases short, with 20 bases between. Per the germline V gene, CDR1 is ENHRY and CDR2 is SYGVKD. The CDR3 DNA sequence: TGTGCCAGCACCCGGGCGGGTTTCAGGAATTCACCCCTCCACCTT. Its translation: CASTRAGFRNSPLHL.

Comments on this clonotype: This clone may be a read error of a much larger clone one base away. The chain couples TRBV3-1 to TRBJ2-7; D is perhaps TRBD1 (5 bases). The germline V gene encodes CDR1 LGHDT and CDR2 YNNKEL (reference sequence). Trimming left V 2 bases short and J 5 bases short, with 13 bases between. This CDR3 has 14 residues. The chain's CDR3 is CASSQSRAGNEQYF. The CDR3 nucleotides read TGTGCCAGCAGCCAATCCAGGGCAGGCAACGAGCAGTACTTC.

In the case of this clonotype: Given a much more abundant clone one base away, this may be a read error. CDR3 in amino acids: CASSKEDSSCNEQFF. CDR3 coding DNA: TGCGCCAGCAGCAAGGAGGACAGCTCCTGCAATGAGCAGTTCTTC. This chain uses TRBV4-3 with TRBJ2-1; perhaps TRBD1 as D (6 bases). The CDR3 has 15 residues. CDR1 is LGHNA and CDR2 is YSLEER in the germline V gene.

The chain joins TRBV2 to TRBJ1-1, with D maybe TRBD1 (5 bases). Germline loops: CDR1 SNHLY, CDR2 FYNNEI. The CDR3 covers 10 residues. V shed 8 bases and J shed 6 bases, with 7 bases lying between them. CDR3 protein: CASQGAEAFF. For the CDR3, the DNA is TGTGCCAGCCAAGGGGCTGAAGCTTTCTTT.

This clonotype has just a few counts. A much larger clone lies a single base off, so this may be a read error. A read error is likely, as this CDR3 ends without the conserved phenylalanine or tryptophan. V usage is TRBV20-1 and J usage is TRBJ1-1, with D possibly matching TRBD1 (6 bases). Trimming took 0 bases from V and 1 from J, leaving 12 bases between them. The CDR3 has 15 residues. CDR1 is DFQATT and CDR2 is SNEGSKA in the germline V gene (reference sequence). The CDR3 DNA is TGCAGTGCTAGAGAGGCGGACAGCGAGAACACTGAAGCTTTCCTT. Translating it yields CSAREADSENTEAFL.

Worth noting for this clonotype: A read error may explain this, as a much larger clone is one base away. This CDR3 is CASSISGSTYNEQYF. The CDR3 coding sequence is TGTGCCAGTAGTATAAGCGGGAGCACCTACAATGAGCAGTACTTC. The chain joins TRBV19 to TRBJ2-7; 8 bases match TRBD2. Germline CDR1 is LNHDA and CDR2 is SQIVND (reference sequence). The CDR3 spans 15 residues. Unmatched junction bases numbered 10, after V lost 2 bases and J lost 7 bases.

V gene TRBV30 combines with J gene TRBJ2-3; possible D gene TRBD2, 5 bases. CDR1 and CDR2 (germline): GTSNPN, SVGIG (reference sequence). Trimming left V 5 bases short and J 5 bases short, with 17 bases between. The CDR3 length is 14 residues. The CDR3 DNA sequence: TGTGCCTGGGAACCCTGGGGAGTGGGAGATACGCAGTATTTT. This gives the protein CAWEPWGVGDTQYF.

This chain uses TRBV7-2 with TRBJ1-2; a weak D match, TRBD1 (5 bases). This CDR3 spans 13 amino acids. Germline CDR1 and CDR2: SGHTA and FQGNSA. V was trimmed by 7 bases and J by 7 bases, leaving 16 bases between them. The CDR3 bases are TGTGCCAGCACCGAGAACCGACAGCTTGGCTACACCTTC. Its protein is CASTENRQLGYTF.

The chain combines TRBV7-9 with TRBJ2-1; 8 bases fit TRBD2. The V segment lost 5 bases and the J segment 9 bases; nucleotides outside the gene matches: 6. The CDR3 has 13 residues. Germline-derived CDR1 and CDR2 are SEHNR and FQNEAQ (reference sequence). Written as DNA, the CDR3 is TGTGCCAGCAGCAAGTCGGCGGGAGGTGAGCAGTTCTTC. Protein: CASSKSAGGEQFF.